This is a list of T cell receptor beta chains from one sample in a study of post-analysis software for immune sequencing data. One entry per CDR3 protein, called by TCRdb with MiXCR from the PCR reads. The data show about 770,000 distinct CDR3 sequences, with roughly 46% seen just once and roughly 4.5% held by the top ten. The specimen was blood. The origin of the receptors is a girl between 10 and 17 years old with multiple sclerosis. CDR3s include the opening cysteine and the closing phenylalanine or tryptophan. The order of the fields is clone size, D gene, V gene, J gene, CDR3 DNA, CDR3 protein. A D gene is named only where the DNA matches it firmly. The listing skips clone size in some rows; elsewhere it reads once, few, many or a size class.

NA,TRBD2,TRBV12-3/TRBV12-4,TRBJ2-5,TGTGCCAGCACACCGACTAGCGGAGAAGAGACCCAGTACTTC,CASTPTSGEETQYF
once,TRBD2,TRBV15,TRBJ2-1,TGTGCTACCAGCGGAAGACTAGCGGGAGGCGGAAGCTCCTACAATGAGCAGTTCTTC,CATSGRLAGGGSSYNEQFF
once,TRBD1,TRBV20-1,TRBJ1-5,TGCAGTGCTAGAGAAGGGACAGTCCGCTATCAGCCCCAGCATTTT,CSAREGTVRYQPQHF
NA,NA,TRBV5-6,TRBJ2-7,TGTGCCAGCAGCTTCCCTGGGGCGAGGACCTACGAGCAGTACTTC,CASSFPGARTYEQYF
NA,NA,TRBV28,TRBJ2-7,TGTGCCAGCAGTTTGCACCGGGGGCGGGGCTCCTACGAGCAGTACTTC,CASSLHRGRGSYEQYF
NA,NA,TRBV7-2,TRBJ1-5,TGTGCCAGCAGCTTAAAGCCAGGGGCGACCCAGCCCCAGCATTTT,CASSLKPGATQPQHF
NA,TRBD1,TRBV5-1,TRBJ2-4,TGCGCCAGCAGCTTGGGGGGGACAGCCCTAGCCAAAAACATTCAGTACTTC,CASSLGGTALAKNIQYF
few,TRBD2,TRBV12-3/TRBV12-4,TRBJ2-1,TGTGCCAGCAGCTTAGGACTAGGAGGCCTCAATGAGCAGTTCTTC,CASSLGLGGLNEQFF
NA,TRBD1,TRBV24-1,TRBJ2-7,TGTGCCACCAGTGCCAGGGGGCGATACGAGCAGTACTTC,CATSARGRYEQYF
NA,NA,TRBV29-1,TRBJ2-7,TGCAGCGTTGCTTGGGGGGCGTACGAGCAGTACTTC,CSVAWGAYEQYF
few,TRBD1,TRBV27,TRBJ2-5,TGTGCCAGCAGCAACAACCCGGGACAGAGAGAGACCCAGTACTTC,CASSNNPGQRETQYF
few,TRBD1,TRBV6-7,TRBJ1-5,TGTGCCAGCAGTTACCCAGACAGGGCTCTCGGTCAGCCCCAGCATTTT,CASSYPDRALGQPQHF
NA,TRBD1,TRBV7-6,TRBJ1-2,TGTGCCAGCAGCCCCCAGACAGGGGTTACCTATGGCTACACCTTC,CASSPQTGVTYGYTF
NA,NA,TRBV14,TRBJ1-6,TGTGCCAGCAGCCACACGACAAGCAGGGGCTCGGCAAATTCACCCCTCCACTTT,CASSHTTSRGSANSPLHF
few,NA,TRBV4-3,TRBJ1-2,TGCGCCAGCAGCCAGAGGGACGGCGTCTATGGCTACACCTTC,CASSQRDGVYGYTF
NA,TRBD2,TRBV12-3/TRBV12-4,TRBJ2-6,TGTGCCAGCAGTCGGCGGACTAGCGGGACTCTCTCTGGGGCCAACGTCCTGACTTTC,CASSRRTSGTLSGANVLTF
NA,TRBD1,TRBV29-1,TRBJ2-7,TGCAGCGTTCAGCATCCGGGACAGGGATACGAGCAGTACTTC,CSVQHPGQGYEQYF
NA,NA,TRBV29-1,TRBJ2-5,TGCAGCGTTGAATGGGGCGGCTTAGGGTCGACCCAGTACTTC,CSVEWGGLGSTQYF